This TCR beta chain derives from a study of blood T cell repertoires in COVID-19. Adults between about 18 and 95 years of age took part from more than 20 US areas. Two negative PCRs, clearance, or symptom resolution were required of recovered Cohort 3 donors. This clone was seen only once. Study processing details: Reference gene primers were amplified, and this amplification served to estimate nucleated cell counts. The table came from immunoSEQ multiplex PCR; TCRdb's copy has only in-frame clones and leaves some out. V, J and clone size are taken as reported in that table, and D and trimming were inferred from the DNA itself. The sample yields approximately 200,000 clones, approximately 86% seen once. CDR1 is SGHTA, CDR2 FQGTGA, per germline. The CDR3 covers 14 residues. V gave up 3 bases and J gave up 5 bases; unmatched junction bases: 3.

Sequences were obtained from PBMCs or T cells enriched from blood (not recorded which). The chain employs TRBV7-3 and TRBJ2-7, with 11 bases lining up with TRBD1. The TCR sequence derives from a woman aged 30 to 39 who had recovered from COVID-19. The CDR3 loop reads CASSLDRGLDEQYF. The CDR3 DNA sequence: TGTGCCAGCAGCTTGGACAGGGGGCTGGACGAGCAGTACTTC. Complete variable domain (other parts from reference TRBV7-3 and TRBJ2-7): GAGVSQTPSNKVTEKGKYVELRCDPISGHTALYWYRQSLGQGPEFLIYFQGTGAADDSGLPNDRFFAVRPEGSVSTLKIQRTERGDSAVYLCASSLDRGLDEQYFGPGTRLTVT.